This T cell receptor beta chain derives from a study of chemoradiotherapy in HPV16-positive cancers (dated 2022 in TCRdb). At the level of the whole study: Candidate HPV-specific T-cell clones and common TCR motifs were defined through functional T-cell assays on cells from a couple of HPV16-positive patients. The study set out to ask whether T-cell immunity against the HPV oncoproteins E6 and E7 changes over the course of chemoradiotherapy and whether that immunity affects survival. The candidate HPV-specific TCRs and motifs were subsequently tracked in TCR repertoires obtained from roughly 90 patients with HPV-related cancers. Results and caveats for the whole study, not just this receptor: The functional definition of HPV-specific T cells came from only a couple of HPV16-positive patients, and the survival association was reported for HPV16-positive patients. Expansion of candidate HPV-specific clones and E7-related TCR motifs was observed in the tumor microenvironment during treatment, whereas no such expansion was observed for non-HPV-specific T cells. In HPV16-positive patients, expansion of HPV-responsive T cells during chemoradiotherapy was associated with improved recurrence-free survival.

The CDR3 contains 17 residues, cysteine and phenylalanine counted. The only DNA kept is the CDR3, 51 bases in frame from the first base. CDR1 and CDR2 (LNHDA, SQIVND) derive from the germline V gene (reference sequence). Trimming removed 7 bases from V and 2 bases from J; the gene matches leave 14 bases unexplained. Library preparation used the immunoSEQ multiplex PCR assay. This is the immuneACCESS table as TCRdb keeps it, with only in-frame sequences that have V and J called. A part of the clones is gone; compared with another copy, unresolved V genes explain less than half, and the rest is unexplained. For this sample there are 1,500 to 2,000 clones; around 86% appear just once. The ten largest make up about an eighth of the sample. As regards this clone: The clone's antigen remains unknown. Per-base qualities were not stored, and no clone one base away is much larger.

Repertoires were sampled multiple times during chemoradiotherapy, which allowed clonal expansion in the tumor microenvironment to be followed. The rearrangement joined TRBV19 to TRBJ2-4, with 7 central nucleotides matching TRBD1. This TCR was recovered from a human donor with HPV-associated anogenital cancer. The sequences come from tumor tissue, collected from a patient who underwent chemoradiotherapy. The nucleotides are TGTGCCAGTAAGGGGGACAGCACTCTCTTTTCCAAAAACATTCAGTACTTC. It codes for CASKGDSTLFSKNIQYF.